Each of the 11 T cell receptor beta chains below was sequenced from the same sample in a study of CD8 T cells in Susac syndrome. Reverse transcription of about 0.5 to 1 ug RNA used random hexamers. TCRdb redid the calling of the immunoSEQ multiplex PCR reads with MiXCR, one entry per CDR3 protein. The table shows roughly 130,000 distinct CDR3 sequences, with around 94% occurring only once. The sequenced sample consisted of CD4+ T cells from PBMCs. Receptor source: a human donor with multiple sclerosis.

This clonotype was detected once. The chain employs TRBV12-3 or TRBV12-4 and TRBJ2-4; weak D call: TRBD1 (6 bases). Trimming removed 5 bases at V and 0 bases at J, with 17 bases between. CDR3 length: 17 residues. The CDR3 DNA reads as TGTGCCAGCAGTCCGGGACATACTCAACTAGCCAAAAACATTCAGTACTTC. This translates into CASSPGHTQLAKNIQYF.

V is TRBV5-6 and J is TRBJ1-3, with 7 bases matching TRBD1. The CDR3 sequence is 17 residues long. Trimming took 0 bases from V and 0 from J; bases not matched to a gene: 6. Germline CDR1 reads SGHDT; CDR2 reads YYEEEE. CDR3 sequence: CASSLVTGDHSGNTIYF. In DNA, the CDR3 is TGTGCCAGCAGCTTGGTCACAGGGGATCACTCTGGAAACACCATATATTTT. The complete variable domain, with remaining parts taken from reference TRBV5-6 and TRBJ1-3, reads DAGVTQSPTHLIKTRGQQVTLRCSPKSGHDTVSWYQQALGQGPQFIFQYYEEEERQRGNFPDRFSGHQFPNYSSELNVNALLLGDSALYLCASSLVTGDHSGNTIYFGEGSWLTVV.

This clonotype was recorded only once. J is TRBJ1-1 and V is TRBV5-4; D call uncertain. The CDR3 is 13 residues long. Germline V gene data show CDR1 as SGHNT and CDR2 as YYREEE (reference sequence). Trimming shortened V by 0 bases and J by 5 bases, and 8 bases separated the two germline ends. DNA of the CDR3: TGTGCCAGCAGCTTGGCCATTGGAACTGAAGCTTTCTTT. Amino acid sequence: CASSLAIGTEAFF.

This chain links TRBV2 with TRBJ1-5; no clear D. The germline V and J ends were trimmed by 5 bases and 7 bases, with 12 bases remaining between them. The CDR3 is 13 amino acids. Germline V gives CDR1 SNHLY, CDR2 FYNNEI. This CDR3 is CASSRESQQPQHF. For the CDR3, the DNA is TGTGCCAGCAGTCGGGAGTCCCAACAGCCCCAGCATTTT.

The chain is built from TRBV6-2 or TRBV6-3 and TRBJ1-1; TRBD1 is a possible D gene (6 bases). V lost 4 bases, J lost 1 base, and 16 bases lay in between. Germline V gives CDR1 MNHEY, CDR2 SVGEGT. CDR3 length equals 16 residues. Here the CDR3 DNA reads TGTGCCAGCAGTTTCAACTTTGGGGGCCCGAACACTGAAGCTTTCTTT. As protein: CASSFNFGGPNTEAFF.

In DNA, the CDR3 is TGCAGCGTCCTCGCGGGGGGGCTTGACGAGCAGTACTTC. This sequence encodes CSVLAGGLDEQYF. This rearrangement joins TRBV29-1 to TRBJ2-7, with TRBD2 identical over 9 bases. Per the germline V gene, CDR1 is SQVTM and CDR2 is ANQGSEA. There are 13 residues in the CDR3. Losses at the gene ends were 6 bases for V and 5 bases for J; bases not matched to a gene: 8.

CDR3 sequence (DNA): TGTGCCAGCAGCTACGAACAATACGAGCAGTACTTC. Its protein is CASSYEQYEQYF. The V call is TRBV6-6, the J call TRBJ2-7; D unresolved. The germline V and J ends were trimmed by 6 bases and 4 bases, with 10 bases remaining between them. The CDR3 spans 12 residues. Germline lookup yields CDR1 MNHNY and CDR2 SVGAGI (reference sequence).

This clonotype appeared a few times. This chain joins TRBV6-1 and TRBJ2-5; D is perhaps TRBD1 or TRBD2 (6 bases each). Trimming removed 6 bases at V and 13 bases at J, with 21 bases between. Germline V CDR1 and CDR2: MNHNS, SASEGT. This CDR3 spans 13 amino acids. CDR3 sequence: CASSPTGGSRWYF. CDR3 bases: TGTGCCAGCAGCCCGACCGGGGGCTCACGATGGTACTTC.

V usage is TRBV21-1 and J usage is TRBJ2-5; the table gives TRBD1 as D, unverified against the DNA. TRBV21-1 constitutes a pseudogene. The CDR3 totals 15 residues. This CDR3 is CASSPRTVERETQYF. The DNA of the CDR3 is TGTGCCAGCAGCCCCCGGACCGTGGAGAGGGAGACCCAGTACTTC.

This chain joins TRBV5-6 and TRBJ1-1, with no clear D. The CDR3 covers 13 residues. Germline CDR1 SGHDT, CDR2 YYEEEE. The V end lost 4 bases, the J end lost 4 bases, and 11 bases lay between the germline ends. The CDR3 sequence: CASSLAGPTEAFF. CDR3 DNA: TGTGCCAGCAGCCTCGCGGGTCCCACTGAAGCTTTCTTT.

V gene TRBV7-2 combines with J gene TRBJ2-4, with a weak D call TRBD2 (6 bases). CDR1 and CDR2 (germline): SGHTA, FQGNSA. The CDR3 totals 15 residues. V dropped 3 bases and J dropped 7 bases, with 16 bases sitting between them. CDR3 sequence: CASSLGGDSTNIQYF. As DNA, the CDR3 is TGTGCCAGCAGCTTGGGGGGTGACAGCACGAACATTCAGTACTTC.